These 3 T cell receptor beta chains were all obtained from the same sample, sequenced in a study of blood T cell repertoires in COVID-19. TCRdb keeps only in-frame clones here, not all; method: immunoSEQ multiplex PCR. Of about 150,000 clones in the sample, about 80% are singletons; the top ten hold over 5%. Sequencing was carried out using PBMCs or T cells enriched from blood (not recorded which). The receptors shown here come from a woman in her forties or fifties who had recovered from COVID-19.

This chain joins TRBV12-3 or TRBV12-4 and TRBJ1-2; TRBD1 matches at 7 bases. This CDR3 region has 12 residues. V dropped 5 bases and J dropped 7; count of bases not matched to a gene: 4. The CDR3 DNA is TGTGCCAGCAGTCTTGACAGGGTTGGCTACACCTTC. Protein sequence: CASSLDRVGYTF.

The rearrangement uses TRBV18 and TRBJ1-1; D gene ambiguous. Trimming cost V 3 bases and J 3 bases, with 8 bases left between them. The CDR3 sequence is 13 residues long. CDR1 is KGHSH and CDR2 is LQKENI in the germline V gene. CDR3 DNA: TGTGCCAGCTCACCTGGAGGAGACACTGAAGCTTTCTTT. Protein: CASSPGGDTEAFF.

The V and J genes are TRBV18 and TRBJ2-1, with 7 bases aligning to TRBD1. This CDR3 has 14 residues. Germline V gives CDR1 KGHSH, CDR2 LQKENI. V was clipped by 4 bases and J by 8 bases; unmatched bases: 8. In DNA form, the CDR3 reads TGTGCCAGCTCACTTCAGGGGGACGGGGATGAGCAGTTCTTC. Translating gives CASSLQGDGDEQFF. Full variable domain (outside the CDR3, taken from reference TRBV18 and TRBJ2-1): NAGVMQNPRHLVRRRGQEARLRCSPMKGHSHVYWYRQLPEEGLKFMVYLQKENIIDESGMPKERFSAEFPKEGPSILRIQQVVRGDSAAYFCASSLQGDGDEQFFGPGTRLTVL.